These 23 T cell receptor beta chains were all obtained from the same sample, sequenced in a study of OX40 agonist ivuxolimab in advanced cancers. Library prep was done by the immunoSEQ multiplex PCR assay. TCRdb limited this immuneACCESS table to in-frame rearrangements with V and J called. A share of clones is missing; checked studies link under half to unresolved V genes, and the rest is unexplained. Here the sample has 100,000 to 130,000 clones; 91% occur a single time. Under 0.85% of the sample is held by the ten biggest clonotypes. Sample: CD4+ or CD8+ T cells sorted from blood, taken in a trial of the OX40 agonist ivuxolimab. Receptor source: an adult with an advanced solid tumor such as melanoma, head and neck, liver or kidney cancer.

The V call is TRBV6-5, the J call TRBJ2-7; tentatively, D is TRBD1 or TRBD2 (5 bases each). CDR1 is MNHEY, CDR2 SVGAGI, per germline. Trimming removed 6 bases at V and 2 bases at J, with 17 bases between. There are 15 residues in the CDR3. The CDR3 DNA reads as TGTGCCAGCAGCGCCGCCGGGACCCGGACCTACGAGCAGTACTTC. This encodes CASSAAGTRTYEQYF.

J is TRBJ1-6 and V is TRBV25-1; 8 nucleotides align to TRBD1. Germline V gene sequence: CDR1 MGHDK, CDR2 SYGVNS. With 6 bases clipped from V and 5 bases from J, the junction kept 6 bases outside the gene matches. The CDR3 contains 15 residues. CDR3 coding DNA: TGTGCCAGCAGGCAACAGGGGGGCAATAATTCACCCCTCCACTTT. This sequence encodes CASRQQGGNNSPLHF. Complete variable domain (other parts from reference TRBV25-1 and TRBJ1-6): EADIYQTPRYLVIGTGKKITLECSQTMGHDKMYWYQQDPGMELHLIHYSYGVNSTEKGDLSSESTVSRIRTEHFPLTLESARPSHTSQYLCASRQQGGNNSPLHFGNGTRLTVT.

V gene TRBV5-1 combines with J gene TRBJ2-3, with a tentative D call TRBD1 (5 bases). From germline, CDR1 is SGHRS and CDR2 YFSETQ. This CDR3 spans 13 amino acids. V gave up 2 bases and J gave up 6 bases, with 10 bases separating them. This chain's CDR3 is CASSLNRPDTQYF. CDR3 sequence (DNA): TGCGCCAGCAGCTTAAACAGGCCCGATACGCAGTATTTT. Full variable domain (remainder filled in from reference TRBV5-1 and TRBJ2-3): KAGVTQTPRYLIKTRGQQVTLSCSPISGHRSVSWYQQTPGQGLQFLFEYFSETQRNKGNFPGRFSGRQFSNSRSEMNVSTLELGDSALYLCASSLNRPDTQYFGPGTRLTVL.

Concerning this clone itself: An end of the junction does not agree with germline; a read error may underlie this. DNA of the CDR3: TGTGCTAGCAGCTTAGGTCAGGGGACCTACAATGAGCAGTTCTTC. Translating gives CASSLGQGTYNEQFF. The rearrangement uses TRBV7-7 and TRBJ2-1, with D perhaps TRBD1 (6 bases). The CDR3 consists of 15 residues. Looked up from germline, CDR1 is SSHAT and CDR2 is FNYEAQ (reference sequence).

CDR3 in DNA: TGTGCCAGCAGCTCATACAGGAAAAGGTACGAGCAGTACTTC. This translates into CASSSYRKRYEQYF. The chain employs TRBV14 and TRBJ2-7; maybe TRBD1 (5 bases). Deletions cut 5 bases from V and 4 bases from J, with 15 bases between. Germline V gene sequence: CDR1 SGHDN, CDR2 FVKESK. The CDR3 consists of 14 residues.

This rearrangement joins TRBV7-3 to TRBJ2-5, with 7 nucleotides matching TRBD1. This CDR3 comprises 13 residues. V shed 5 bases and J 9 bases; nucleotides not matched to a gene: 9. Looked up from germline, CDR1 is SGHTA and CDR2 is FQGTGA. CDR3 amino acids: CASSRDRDGAQYF. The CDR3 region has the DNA TGTGCCAGCAGCAGAGACAGGGATGGGGCCCAGTACTTC.

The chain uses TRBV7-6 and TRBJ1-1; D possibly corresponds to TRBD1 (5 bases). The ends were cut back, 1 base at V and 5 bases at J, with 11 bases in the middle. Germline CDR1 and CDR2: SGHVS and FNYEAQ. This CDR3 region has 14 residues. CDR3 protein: CASSLGAGTTEAFF. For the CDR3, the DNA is TGTGCCAGCAGCTTAGGGGCAGGGACTACTGAAGCTTTCTTT.

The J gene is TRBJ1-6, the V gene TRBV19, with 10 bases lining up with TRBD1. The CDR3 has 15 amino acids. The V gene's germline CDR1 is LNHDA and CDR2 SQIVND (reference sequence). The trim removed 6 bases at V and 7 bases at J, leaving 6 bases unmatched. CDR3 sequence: CASRPGQGENSPLHF. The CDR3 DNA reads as TGTGCCAGTAGGCCCGGACAGGGGGAAAATTCACCCCTCCACTTT.

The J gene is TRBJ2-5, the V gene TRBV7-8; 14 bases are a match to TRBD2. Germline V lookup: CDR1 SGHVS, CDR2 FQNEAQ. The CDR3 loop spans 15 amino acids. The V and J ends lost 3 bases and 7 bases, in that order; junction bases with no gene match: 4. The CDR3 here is CASSLGTSGGGTQYF. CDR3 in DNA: TGTGCCAGCAGCTTGGGGACTAGCGGGGGAGGGACCCAGTACTTC.

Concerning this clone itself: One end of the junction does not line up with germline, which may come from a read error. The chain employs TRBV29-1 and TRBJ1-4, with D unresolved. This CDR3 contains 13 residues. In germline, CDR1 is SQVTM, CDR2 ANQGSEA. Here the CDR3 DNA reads TGCAGCGTTGTTGTAGCTACTAGTGAAAAACTGTTTTTT. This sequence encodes CSVVVATSEKLFF.

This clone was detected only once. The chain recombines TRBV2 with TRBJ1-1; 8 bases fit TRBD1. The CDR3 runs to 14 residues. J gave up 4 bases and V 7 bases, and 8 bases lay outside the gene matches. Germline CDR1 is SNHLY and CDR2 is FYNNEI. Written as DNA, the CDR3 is TGTGCCAGCACCCTTAACACAGGGGGCACTGAAGCTTTCTTT. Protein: CASTLNTGGTEAFF. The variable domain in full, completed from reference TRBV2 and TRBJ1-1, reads EPEVTQTPSHQVTQMGQEVILRCVPISNHLYFYWYRQILGQKVEFLVSFYNNEISEKSEIFDDQFSVERPDGSNFTLKIRSTKLEDSAMYFCASTLNTGGTEAFFGQGTRLTVV.

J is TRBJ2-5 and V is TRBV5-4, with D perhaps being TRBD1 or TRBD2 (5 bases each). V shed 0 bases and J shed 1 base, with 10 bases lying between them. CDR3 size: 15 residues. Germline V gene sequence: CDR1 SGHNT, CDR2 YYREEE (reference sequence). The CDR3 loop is CASSLAGPAQETQYF. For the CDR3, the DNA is TGTGCCAGCAGCTTGGCGGGGCCCGCCCAAGAGACCCAGTACTTC.

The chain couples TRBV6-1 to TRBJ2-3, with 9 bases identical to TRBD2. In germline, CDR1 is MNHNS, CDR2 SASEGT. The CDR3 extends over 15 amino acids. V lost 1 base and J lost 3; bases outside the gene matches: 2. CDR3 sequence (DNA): TGTGCCAGCAGTGAAGTAGCGGGAGTTACAGATACGCAGTATTTT. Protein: CASSEVAGVTDTQYF.

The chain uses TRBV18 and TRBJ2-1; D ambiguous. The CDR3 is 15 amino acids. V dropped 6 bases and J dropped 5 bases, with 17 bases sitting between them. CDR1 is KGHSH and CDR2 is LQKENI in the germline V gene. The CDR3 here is CASSPGVGIDNEQFF. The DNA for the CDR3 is TGTGCCAGCTCCCCGGGCGTGGGCATCGACAATGAGCAGTTCTTC.

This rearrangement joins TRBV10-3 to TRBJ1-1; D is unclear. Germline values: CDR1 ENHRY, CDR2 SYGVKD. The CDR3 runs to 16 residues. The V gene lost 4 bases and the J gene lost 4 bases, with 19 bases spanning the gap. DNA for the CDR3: TGTGCCATCAGTGCACAGACTACCGGCAAGGGCACTGAAGCTTTCTTT. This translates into CAISAQTTGKGTEAFF.

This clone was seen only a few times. CDR3 nucleotides: TGTGCCAGTTCACTACAGGGGGCAAACACTGAAGCTTTCTTT. Its protein is CASSLQGANTEAFF. The chain combines TRBV19 with TRBJ1-1; 9 nucleotides align to TRBD1. From germline, CDR1 is LNHDA and CDR2 SQIVND (reference sequence). This CDR3 comprises 14 residues. V lost 8 bases and J lost 2; bases outside the gene matches: 6.

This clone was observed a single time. Written as DNA, the CDR3 is TGTGCCAGCTCACAGTATGAGGGGGCGATTGGGTCACCCCTCCACTTT. It translates to CASSQYEGAIGSPLHF. The chain uses TRBV18 and TRBJ1-6; TRBD1 agrees at 7 bases. J was trimmed by 10 bases and V by 4 bases; bases with no gene match: 13. This CDR3 is built from 16 residues. The germline CDR1 and CDR2 sequences are KGHSH and LQKENI.

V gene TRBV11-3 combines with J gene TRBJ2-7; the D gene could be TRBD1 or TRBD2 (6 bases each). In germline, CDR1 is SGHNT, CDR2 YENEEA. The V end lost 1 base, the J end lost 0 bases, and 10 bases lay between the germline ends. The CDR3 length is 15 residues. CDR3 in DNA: TGTGCCAGCAGCTTAGGGGGGGCCACCTCCTACGAGCAGTACTTC. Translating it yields CASSLGGATSYEQYF.

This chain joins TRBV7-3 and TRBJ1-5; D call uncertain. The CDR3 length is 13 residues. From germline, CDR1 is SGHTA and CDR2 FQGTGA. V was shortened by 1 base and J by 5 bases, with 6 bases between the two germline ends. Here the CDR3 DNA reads TGTGCCAGCAGCTTAATCGGGGATCAGCCCCAGCATTTT. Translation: CASSLIGDQPQHF.

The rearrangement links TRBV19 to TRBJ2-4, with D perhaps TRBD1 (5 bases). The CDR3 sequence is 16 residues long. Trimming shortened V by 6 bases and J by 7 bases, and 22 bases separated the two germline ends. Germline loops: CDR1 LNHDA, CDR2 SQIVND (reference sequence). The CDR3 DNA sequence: TGTGCCAGTAGCCCCGACAACGGTGGGGCTCGGAACATTCAGTACTTC. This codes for CASSPDNGGARNIQYF.

CDR3 nucleotides: TGCGCCAGCAGCCTACAGGGGGCTAAGGACGAGCAGTACTTC. This sequence encodes CASSLQGAKDEQYF. The gene calls are TRBV5-1 and TRBJ2-7; TRBD1 agrees at 9 bases. Germline V gene lookup returns CDR1 SGHRS and CDR2 YFSETQ. The CDR3 contains 14 residues. With V trimmed by 4 bases and J by 5 bases, 7 bases remained unmatched.

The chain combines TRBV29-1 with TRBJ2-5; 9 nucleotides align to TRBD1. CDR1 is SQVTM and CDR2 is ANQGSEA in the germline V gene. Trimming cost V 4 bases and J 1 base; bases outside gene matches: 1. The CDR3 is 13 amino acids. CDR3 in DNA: TGCAGCGTTGCGGACAGGGGCCAAGAGACCCAGTACTTC. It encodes CSVADRGQETQYF.

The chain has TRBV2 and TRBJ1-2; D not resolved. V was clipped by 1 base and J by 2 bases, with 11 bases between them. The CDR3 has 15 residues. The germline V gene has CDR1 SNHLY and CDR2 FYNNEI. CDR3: CASSEGRKINYGYTF. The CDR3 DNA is TGTGCCAGCAGTGAAGGCAGGAAAATAAACTATGGCTACACCTTC. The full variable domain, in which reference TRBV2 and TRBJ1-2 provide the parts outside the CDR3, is EPEVTQTPSHQVTQMGQEVILRCVPISNHLYFYWYRQILGQKVEFLVSFYNNEISEKSEIFDDQFSVERPDGSNFTLKIRSTKLEDSAMYFCASSEGRKINYGYTFGSGTRLTVV.